These 25 T cell receptor beta chains share one sample of origin, sequenced in a study of blood T cell repertoires in COVID-19. Assay used: immunoSEQ multiplex PCR; TCRdb lists only in-frame clones, some missing. Counted here are about 60,000 clones, roughly 90% occurring once; the ten biggest clones make up roughly a tenth. Specimen: peripheral blood. The receptors were gathered from a human donor with acute or convalescent COVID-19. The donor label of this sample is uncertain.

In DNA, the CDR3 is TGTGCCAGCACGCAACAGGGGGTTGAAACTGAAGCTTTCTTT. Translation: CASTQQGVETEAFF. This chain connects TRBV6-6 to TRBJ1-1; 8 nucleotides line up with TRBD1. The CDR3 totals 14 residues. V lost 7 bases and J lost 5; bases outside the gene matches: 9. Germline-derived CDR1 and CDR2 are MNHNY and SVGAGI (reference sequence).

This sequence joins TRBV5-1 and TRBJ2-3, with a weak D call TRBD1 (6 bases). With 2 bases removed from V and 4 bases from J, the gap between germline ends came to 20 bases. This CDR3 is 17 amino acids long. Germline V gene lookup returns CDR1 SGHRS and CDR2 YFSETQ. CDR3: CASSLTRRTVGADTQYF. CDR3 bases: TGCGCCAGCAGCTTAACTAGACGGACAGTTGGCGCAGATACGCAGTATTTT.

As DNA, the CDR3 is TGTGCCAGTACCTTACAGGGTACCACCTATAATTCACCCCTCCACTTT. Translation gives CASTLQGTTYNSPLHF. The chain has TRBV19 and TRBJ1-6; tentative D call: TRBD1 (6 bases). Trimming took 7 bases from V and 2 from J, leaving 15 bases between them. CDR1 LNHDA and CDR2 SQIVND come from the germline V gene (reference sequence). The CDR3 sequence is 16 residues long.

The CDR3 nucleotides are TGTGCCAGCAGCACCTACGGGGAGCTGTTTTTT. Amino acids: CASSTYGELFF. The chain is built from TRBV28 and TRBJ2-2; D uncertain. CDR1 and CDR2 from the germline V gene are MDHEN and SYDVKM. This CDR3 has 11 residues. The V gene lost 6 bases and the J gene lost 7 bases, with 6 bases spanning the gap.

The genes are TRBV10-1 and TRBJ2-1, with TRBD1 as a possible D gene (6 bases). Germline V gene lookup returns CDR1 WNHNN and CDR2 SYGVQD (reference sequence). Trimming took 2 bases from V and 8 from J, leaving 13 bases between them. The CDR3 covers 14 residues. The CDR3 is CASSEGGWGDEQFF. The CDR3 DNA is TGCGCCAGCAGTGAGGGGGGCTGGGGAGATGAGCAGTTCTTC.

The chain has TRBV23-1 and TRBJ2-7; TRBD1 is a possible D gene (6 bases). TRBV23-1 is noted as an ORF with a role that remains uncertain. The CDR3 has 15 amino acids. V dropped 0 bases and J dropped 4 bases, with 13 bases sitting between them. CDR3 residues: CASSQSARGPYEQYF. CDR3 nucleotide sequence: TGCGCCAGCAGTCAATCGGCCAGGGGACCTTACGAGCAGTACTTC.

The V gene is TRBV9, the J gene TRBJ2-3; D gene ambiguous. Germline-derived CDR1 and CDR2 are SGDLS and YYNGEE. V shed 3 bases and J shed 5 bases, with 10 bases lying between them. The length of the CDR3 is 13 residues. The CDR3 DNA reads TGTGCCAGCAGCGAGGTCGAGCGAGATACGCAGTATTTT. Amino acid sequence: CASSEVERDTQYF.

V usage is TRBV5-1 and J usage is TRBJ2-7; tentative D call: TRBD2 (6 bases). There are 12 residues in the CDR3. The V end was cut by 4 bases, the J end by 3 bases, with 8 bases between. Germline CDR1 SGHRS, CDR2 YFSETQ. CDR3 residues: CASSGDFYEQYF. CDR3 sequence (DNA): TGCGCCAGCAGCGGGGACTTCTACGAGCAGTACTTC.

The CDR3 here is CAITEGANSQPQHF. The CDR3 coding sequence is TGTGCCATCACAGAGGGGGCGAACTCCCAGCCCCAGCATTTT. This chain connects TRBV10-3 to TRBJ1-5; 7 nucleotides match TRBD1. The J segment lost 7 bases and the V segment lost 7 bases, leaving 10 bases of the junction unmatched. The CDR3 is made up of 14 amino acids. Germline V gives CDR1 ENHRY, CDR2 SYGVKD.

The table lists this clone with a count of one. The chain recombines TRBV27 with TRBJ2-5, with D possibly being TRBD1 (8 bases). V shed 6 bases and J shed 3 bases, with 20 bases lying between them. Germline values: CDR1 MNHEY, CDR2 SMNVEV (reference sequence). CDR3 length: 16 amino acids. The CDR3 DNA sequence: TGTGCCAGCAGCGGACTCAGGACAGGGAGGGAAGAGACCCAGTACTTC. This encodes CASSGLRTGREETQYF.

V usage is TRBV5-6 and J usage is TRBJ1-6; D might be TRBD1 (5 bases). From germline, CDR1 is SGHDT and CDR2 YYEEEE. V was shortened by 4 bases and J by 10 bases, with 18 bases between the two germline ends. The CDR3 is made up of 15 amino acids. CDR3 coding DNA: TGTGCCAGCAGCCCGGACGGGGGTCTAGGGTCACCCCTCCACTTT. Protein sequence: CASSPDGGLGSPLHF.

The V gene is TRBV27, the J gene TRBJ2-1; D not certain. V was pared by 3 bases and J by 4 bases, with 16 bases between. This CDR3 is built from 16 residues. The V gene's germline CDR1 is MNHEY and CDR2 SMNVEV (reference sequence). In nucleotides, the CDR3 is TGTGCCAGCAGTTTCTCGGGTAGCCCCGTTTACAATGAGCAGTTCTTC. As protein: CASSFSGSPVYNEQFF.

This clone showed up just a few times. This sequence joins TRBV19 and TRBJ2-3; D is perhaps TRBD1 (6 bases). Germline V gene sequence: CDR1 LNHDA, CDR2 SQIVND (reference sequence). The CDR3 spans 13 residues. V shed 4 bases and J shed 11 bases, with 16 bases lying between them. The CDR3 DNA is TGTGCCAGTAGTAGCGACCGACAGGCCCAGCAGTATTTT. Its protein product is CASSSDRQAQQYF.

This clone was seen only a few times. The chain recombines TRBV7-3 with TRBJ1-2; a possible D gene is TRBD1 (5 bases). CDR1 and CDR2 (germline): SGHTA, FQGTGA. The CDR3 has 14 amino acids. Trimming left V 5 bases short and J 3 bases short, with 13 bases between. The CDR3 here is CASSPGRGDYGYTF. The DNA of the CDR3 is TGTGCCAGCAGCCCCGGGAGGGGCGACTATGGCTACACCTTC.

This clone was recorded only once. The genes are TRBV25-1 and TRBJ1-2; D is ambiguous. The germline CDR1 and CDR2 sequences are MGHDK and SYGVNS. Trimming took off 3 bases at V and 8 bases at J, with 10 bases between the two ends. CDR3 length: 12 amino acids. Written as DNA, the CDR3 is TGTGCCAGCAGTGATCGTGGGCAGGGCTACACCTTC. This codes for CASSDRGQGYTF.

This rearrangement joins TRBV18 to TRBJ1-6, with 7 bases fitting TRBD1. J lost 5 bases, V lost 4 bases, and 2 bases had no gene match. In germline, CDR1 is KGHSH, CDR2 LQKENI. This CDR3 has 14 residues. The CDR3 sequence: CASSQGQHNSPLHF. CDR3 DNA sequence: TGTGCCAGCTCACAGGGACAGCATAATTCACCCCTCCACTTT.

The chain joins TRBV7-9 to TRBJ2-5; 11 bases agree with TRBD2. V gave up 5 bases and J gave up 1 base; unmatched junction bases: 6. Germline V CDR1 and CDR2: SEHNR, FQNEAQ (reference sequence). This CDR3 has 16 residues. This chain's CDR3 is CASSTPGLAAQETQYF. The CDR3 nucleotides are TGTGCCAGCAGCACCCCGGGACTAGCGGCCCAAGAGACCCAGTACTTC.

The chain couples TRBV19 to TRBJ1-5; D may be TRBD1 (5 bases). CDR3 size: 14 residues. CDR1 LNHDA and CDR2 SQIVND come from the germline V gene (reference sequence). Trimming took 3 bases from V and 4 from J, leaving 10 bases between them. In nucleotides, the CDR3 is TGTGCCAGTAGTATCAGGGCAGGTAATCAGCCCCAGCATTTT. Its protein is CASSIRAGNQPQHF. Filled out from reference TRBV19 and TRBJ1-5, the complete variable domain reads DGGITQSPKYLFRKEGQNVTLSCEQNLNHDAMYWYRQDPGQGLRLIYYSQIVNDFQKGDIAEGYSVSREKKESFPLTVTSAQKNPTAFYLCASSIRAGNQPQHFGDGTRLSIL.

The genes are TRBV20-1 and TRBJ2-6; D call uncertain. The germline V and J ends were trimmed by 3 bases and 4 bases, with 19 bases remaining between them. The CDR3 runs to 17 residues. Germline V gene sequence: CDR1 DFQATT, CDR2 SNEGSKA (reference sequence). Written as DNA, the CDR3 is TGCAGTGCTAGTTATTGGCAGAAAGAGAGGGGGGCCAACGTCCTGACTTTC. It encodes CSASYWQKERGANVLTF.

The V call is TRBV6-5, the J call TRBJ2-5, with D maybe TRBD1 (5 bases). The germline V gene encodes CDR1 MNHEY and CDR2 SVGAGI. V lost 6 bases and J lost 6, with 8 bases in between. There are 11 residues in the CDR3. CDR3 sequence reads: CASSKGQTQYF. Written as DNA, the CDR3 is TGTGCCAGCAGCAAGGGGCAGACCCAGTACTTC.

The rearrangement joins TRBV11-3 to TRBJ1-1; TRBD1 agrees at 8 bases. V shed 4 bases and J 8 bases; nucleotides not matched to a gene: 6. Germline lookup yields CDR1 SGHNT and CDR2 YENEEA. The CDR3 contains 13 residues. CDR3 sequence reads: CASSSLTGGEAFF. The DNA for the CDR3 is TGTGCCAGCAGCTCGCTAACAGGGGGAGAAGCTTTCTTT.

The chain has TRBV5-1 and TRBJ1-2; D perhaps matches TRBD1 (5 bases). V gave up 0 bases and J gave up 7 bases, with 13 bases separating them. Germline CDR1 and CDR2: SGHRS and YFSETQ. This CDR3 has 14 amino acids. The CDR3 spells CASSLGKDSFGYTF. The CDR3 DNA sequence: TGCGCCAGCAGCTTGGGGAAAGACAGTTTTGGCTACACCTTC.

The genes are TRBV11-3 and TRBJ2-1; D call uncertain. The V gene's germline CDR1 is SGHNT and CDR2 YENEEA. V gave up 1 base and J gave up 2 bases, with 12 bases separating them. The CDR3 runs to 16 residues. The CDR3 DNA is TGTGCCAGCAGCTTAGCCCCGGGTAAGCCCTACAATGAGCAGTTCTTC. It yields the protein CASSLAPGKPYNEQFF. The whole variable domain, remainder taken from reference TRBV11-3 and TRBJ2-1, is EAGVVQSPRYKIIEKKQPVAFWCNPISGHNTLYWYLQNLGQGPELLIRYENEEAVDDSQLPKDRFSAERLKGVDSTLKIQPAELGDSAVYLCASSLAPGKPYNEQFFGPGTRLTVL.

A single count supports this clone. The rearrangement links TRBV7-7 to TRBJ1-3, with unresolved D. This CDR3 is built from 15 residues. CDR1 is SSHAT, CDR2 FNYEAQ, per germline (reference sequence). Trimming left V 4 bases short and J 3 bases short, with 13 bases between. The CDR3 DNA reads as TGTGCCAGCAGCTCAACCACGGAGTTTGGAAACACCATATATTTT. Protein product: CASSSTTEFGNTIYF.

The chain employs TRBV18 and TRBJ2-3; weak D call: TRBD2 (5 bases). V was shortened by 2 bases and J by 3 bases, with 15 bases between the two germline ends. The CDR3 has 16 residues. The germline CDR1 and CDR2 sequences are KGHSH and LQKENI. For the CDR3, the DNA is TGTGCCAGCTCACCAGGGTCCGGAGGAGGTACAGATACGCAGTATTTT. This gives the protein CASSPGSGGGTDTQYF.